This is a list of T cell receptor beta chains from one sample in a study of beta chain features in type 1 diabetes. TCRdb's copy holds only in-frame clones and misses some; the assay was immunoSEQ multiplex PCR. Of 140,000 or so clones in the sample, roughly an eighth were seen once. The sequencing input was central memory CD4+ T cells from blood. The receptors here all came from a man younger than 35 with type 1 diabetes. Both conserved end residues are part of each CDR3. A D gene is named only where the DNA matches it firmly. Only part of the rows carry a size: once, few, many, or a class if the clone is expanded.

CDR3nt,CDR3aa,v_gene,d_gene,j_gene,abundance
TGTGCTTCCTTCATGAAGGGCACAGATACGCAGTATTTT,CASFMKGTDTQYF,TRBV30,.,TRBJ2-3,.
TGTGCCAGCAGTGGCAGGAGGATGAACACTGAAGCTTTCTTT,CASSGRRMNTEAFF,TRBV9,.,TRBJ1-1,.
TGTGCCAGCAGCCAAGAACGCAACAGGGCTAACTATGGCTACACCTTC,CASSQERNRANYGYTF,TRBV4-2,.,TRBJ1-2,few
TGTGCCAGCTCACCTCAAGGGGGCGATGGCTACACCTTC,CASSPQGGDGYTF,TRBV18,TRBD1,TRBJ1-2,few
TGTGCCAGCAGTTTTCTAACAGGGGGTGGTGTTGGCTACACCTTC,CASSFLTGGGVGYTF,TRBV6-5,TRBD1,TRBJ1-2,few
TGTGCCTGGAGTAAAGGCTCTGGAAACACCATATATTTT,CAWSKGSGNTIYF,TRBV30,.,TRBJ1-3,.
TGTGCCAGCAGTTTATCCGGACAGCGTTCATGGGGCTACACCTTC,CASSLSGQRSWGYTF,TRBV27,.,TRBJ1-2,.
TGTGCCAGCAGCCAAGATCCTCGGCGGACTACTAACTATGGCTACACCTTC,CASSQDPRRTTNYGYTF,TRBV14,.,TRBJ1-2,.
TGTGCCAGCAGCGCAGGGGGGGCTAGGTACAATGAGCAGTTCTTC,CASSAGGARYNEQFF,TRBV9,.,TRBJ2-1,.
TGTGCCAGCTCACCACCCCGGACAGGGGGACAAGATACGCAGTATTTT,CASSPPRTGGQDTQYF,TRBV18,TRBD1,TRBJ2-3,few
TGTGCCAGCAGTTTCCCCCAAGCCCCGGGGGGACGCGCGAAGAGGGAGCAGTTCTTC,CASSFPQAPGGRAKREQFF,TRBV28,TRBD2,TRBJ2-1,few
TGTGCCAGCAGCTTAGACAGGATTAACACTGAAGCTTTCTTT,CASSLDRINTEAFF,TRBV11-2,.,TRBJ1-1,.
TGTGCCTGGAGTGTTCAGGGGGCGCACGGTGAAAAACTGTTTTTT,CAWSVQGAHGEKLFF,TRBV30,TRBD1,TRBJ1-4,few
TGTGCTACAGGGGTGAGGGAGACCCAGTACTTC,CATGVRETQYF,TRBV19,TRBD1,TRBJ2-5,.
TGCAGTGCTAACAGCGACAAAAAACTGTTTTTT,CSANSDKKLFF,TRBV20-1,.,TRBJ1-4,few
TGCAGCGTTGAAGATCTTGCGGGACAGGGCTACACTGAAGCTTTCTTT,CSVEDLAGQGYTEAFF,TRBV29-1,TRBD1,TRBJ1-1,few
TGTGCCAGCAGCGGTGGGCCATGGACAGATACGCAGTATTTT,CASSGGPWTDTQYF,TRBV7-2,.,TRBJ2-3,.
TGTGCCAGCAGAGCCGGGACAGAGCAGTTCTTC,CASRAGTEQFF,TRBV2,.,TRBJ2-1,few
TGCGCCAGCAGCTTCAGCGGGCCCCCTACCGGGGAGCTGTTTTTT,CASSFSGPPTGELFF,TRBV5-1,.,TRBJ2-2,.
TGTGCCAGCAGCTTAGAGTTCGGACTCCGCGAGTATTTT,CASSLEFGLREYF,TRBV7-8,.,TRBJ2-3,few
TGTGCCAGCAGCGTACCCGTCACAGGGGGCGAGACTGAAGCTTTCTTT,CASSVPVTGGETEAFF,TRBV9,TRBD1,TRBJ1-1,.
TGCGCCAGCAGCCCGGAGGGGGTTCGGACAGATACGCAGTATTTT,CASSPEGVRTDTQYF,TRBV5-1,.,TRBJ2-3,few
TGTGCCAGCAGCTTAAGGGGACTCGATTACAATGAGCAGTTCTTC,CASSLRGLDYNEQFF,TRBV11-2,.,TRBJ2-1,.
TGTGCCAGCAGCCCCAACACAGATACGCAGTATTTT,CASSPNTDTQYF,TRBV7-9,.,TRBJ2-3,.
TGTGCCTGGAGTGCTGGACAGGGAACTTATAGCAATCAGCCCCAGCATTTT,CAWSAGQGTYSNQPQHF,TRBV30,TRBD1,TRBJ1-5,few
TGCAGCGTTACTTTCCCCCATGCCAAAAACATTCAGTACTTC,CSVTFPHAKNIQYF,TRBV29-1,.,TRBJ2-4,few
TGTGCCAGCAGGGACAGGGGGCCCTCCCCTGAAGCTTTCTTT,CASRDRGPSPEAFF,TRBV6-1,TRBD1,TRBJ1-1,.
TGTGCCAGCAGCTTAAGGACAGTTGCAACTAATGAAAAACTGTTTTTT,CASSLRTVATNEKLFF,TRBV7-6,.,TRBJ1-4,.
TGTGCCAGCAGCCAAGATTTGGGGCGAACCTACGAGCAGTACTTC,CASSQDLGRTYEQYF,TRBV4-2,.,TRBJ2-7,few
TGTGCCAGCAGCATTAGCGGGGGCGCCGCCCTCTCCTACAATGAGCAGTTCTTC,CASSISGGAALSYNEQFF,TRBV5-4,TRBD2,TRBJ2-1,.
TGTGCCAGCTCATTACAGGAGCAAGAGACCCAGTACTTC,CASSLQEQETQYF,TRBV18,.,TRBJ2-5,many
TGTGCCAGCAGCGGTTGGGGCGATAACTATGGCTACACCTTC,CASSGWGDNYGYTF,TRBV13,.,TRBJ1-2,few
TGTGCCTGGAGTGCGACAGGGGGAAATTCACCCCTCCACTTT,CAWSATGGNSPLHF,TRBV30,TRBD1,TRBJ1-6,.
TGTGCCAGCACAACGGGCCCCGGGACTCAAGAGACCCAGTACTTC,CASTTGPGTQETQYF,TRBV9,.,TRBJ2-5,few
TGTGCCTGGAGTGTTAGGGGGGGCCCTGGCTACACCTTC,CAWSVRGGPGYTF,TRBV30,.,TRBJ1-2,few
TGTGCCTGGGGACTGTCGTCGGATACGCAGTATTTT,CAWGLSSDTQYF,TRBV30,.,TRBJ2-3,many
TGTGCCTGGACCATGAAGGGCCTGGGCGACAATGAGCAGTTCTTC,CAWTMKGLGDNEQFF,TRBV30,.,TRBJ2-1,few
TGTGCCAGCAGCTCAGGCGGGCGGGGACCACGCAATGAGCAGTTCTTC,CASSSGGRGPRNEQFF,TRBV7-3,.,TRBJ2-1,.
TGTGCCACCTTTGCTAGCGGGGTGAGCTCCTACGAGCAGTACTTC,CATFASGVSSYEQYF,TRBV10-3,TRBD2,TRBJ2-7,few
TGCGCCAGCACTAGGGTGCACGGAGAGTCCTACGAGCAGTACTTC,CASTRVHGESYEQYF,TRBV4-1,.,TRBJ2-7,.
TGTGCCAGCAGATCCGGGACAGGGGGCGGTCTCACCTTC,CASRSGTGGGLTF,TRBV6-4,TRBD1,TRBJ1-2,.
TGTGCCATCAGTGAGGGGGATTCACCCCTCCACTTT,CAISEGDSPLHF,TRBV10-3,.,TRBJ1-6,few
TGTGCCAGCAGTGAAGGGGCAGTCTCTGGAAACACCATATATTTT,CASSEGAVSGNTIYF,TRBV6-1,.,TRBJ1-3,.
TGTGCCAGCAGCGTTCAGGAGACAGGAAGGGGTACAGATACGCAGTATTTT,CASSVQETGRGTDTQYF,TRBV9,.,TRBJ2-3,many
TGTGCCTGGAGTGGATCCGACTACAACGACTACAATGAGCAGTTCTTC,CAWSGSDYNDYNEQFF,TRBV30,.,TRBJ2-1,.
TGTGCCAGCGAAGGGGGTAGTTACGAGCAGTACTTC,CASEGGSYEQYF,TRBV18,.,TRBJ2-7,.
TGTGCCAGCAGCGCCCTCCATGGGGGGTCCTACGAGCAGTACTTC,CASSALHGGSYEQYF,TRBV14,.,TRBJ2-7,.
TGCGCCAGCACTTCGGGACAGGGGAATTCACCCCTCCACTTT,CASTSGQGNSPLHF,TRBV10-1,TRBD1,TRBJ1-6,few
TGTGCCAGCAGCATGACAGGGGAGGAATCACCCCTCCACTTT,CASSMTGEESPLHF,TRBV2,TRBD1,TRBJ1-6,.
TGTGCCAGCAGCCCGAGCGGGATTAGCTCCTACGAGCAGTACTTC,CASSPSGISSYEQYF,TRBV4-2,TRBD2,TRBJ2-7,.
TGCGCCAGCAGAGGGGACACTGAAGCTTTCTTT,CASRGDTEAFF,TRBV10-2,.,TRBJ1-1,.
TGTGCCAGCAGCTTACAGGGGGCCGGGGAAAAACTGTTTTTT,CASSLQGAGEKLFF,TRBV7-2,TRBD1,TRBJ1-4,few
TGTGCCAGCGAAAGCCCGACCGAAAACACTGAAGCTTTCTTT,CASESPTENTEAFF,TRBV7-2,.,TRBJ1-1,.
TGTGCCAGCAGCGTAGGACAGCTGTCGTCCGGGGAGCTGTTTTTT,CASSVGQLSSGELFF,TRBV9,.,TRBJ2-2,.